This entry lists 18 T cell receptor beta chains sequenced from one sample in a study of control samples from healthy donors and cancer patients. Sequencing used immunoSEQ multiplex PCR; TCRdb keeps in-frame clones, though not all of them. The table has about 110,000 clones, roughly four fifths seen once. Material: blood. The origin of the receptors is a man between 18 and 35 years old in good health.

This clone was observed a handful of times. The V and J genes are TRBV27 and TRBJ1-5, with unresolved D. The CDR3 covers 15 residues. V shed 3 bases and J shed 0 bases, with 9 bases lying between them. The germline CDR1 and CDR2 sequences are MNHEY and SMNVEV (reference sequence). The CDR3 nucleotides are TGTGCCAGCAGTTTCATTGGACCTAGCAATCAGCCCCAGCATTTT. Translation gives CASSFIGPSNQPQHF.

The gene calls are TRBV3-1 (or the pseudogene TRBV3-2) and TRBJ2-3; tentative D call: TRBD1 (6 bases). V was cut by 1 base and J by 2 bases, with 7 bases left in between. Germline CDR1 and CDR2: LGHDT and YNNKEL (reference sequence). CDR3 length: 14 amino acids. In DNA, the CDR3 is TGTGCCAGCAGCCAAGGACAGGTCACAGATACGCAGTATTTT. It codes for CASSQGQVTDTQYF.

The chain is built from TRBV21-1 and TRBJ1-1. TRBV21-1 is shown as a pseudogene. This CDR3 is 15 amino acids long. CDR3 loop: CASKSSSGGNTEAFF. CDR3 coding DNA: TGTGCCAGCAAATCTTCGTCAGGAGGGAACACTGAAGCTTTCTTT.

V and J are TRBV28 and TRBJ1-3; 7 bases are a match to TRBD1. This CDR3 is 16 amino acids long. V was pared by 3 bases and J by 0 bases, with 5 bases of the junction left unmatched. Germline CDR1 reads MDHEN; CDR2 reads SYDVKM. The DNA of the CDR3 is TGTGCCAGCAGTTTTGTAGAGGGGGCCTCTGGAAACACCATATATTTT. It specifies CASSFVEGASGNTIYF.

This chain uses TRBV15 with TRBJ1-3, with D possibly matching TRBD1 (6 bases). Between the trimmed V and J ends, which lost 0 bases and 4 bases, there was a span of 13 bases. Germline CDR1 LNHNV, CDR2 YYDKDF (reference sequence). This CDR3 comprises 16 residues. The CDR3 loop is CATSRDPGARGNTIYF. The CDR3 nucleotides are TGTGCCACCAGCAGAGATCCGGGGGCGAGAGGAAACACCATATATTTT.

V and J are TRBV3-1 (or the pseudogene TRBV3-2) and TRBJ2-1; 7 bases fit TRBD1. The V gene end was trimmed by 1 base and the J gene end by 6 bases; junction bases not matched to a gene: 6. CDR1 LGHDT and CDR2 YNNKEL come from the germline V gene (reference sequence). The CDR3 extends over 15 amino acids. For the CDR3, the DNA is TGTGCCAGCAGCCAAGGGATAGGGGGCCTCAATGAGCAGTTCTTC. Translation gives CASSQGIGGLNEQFF.

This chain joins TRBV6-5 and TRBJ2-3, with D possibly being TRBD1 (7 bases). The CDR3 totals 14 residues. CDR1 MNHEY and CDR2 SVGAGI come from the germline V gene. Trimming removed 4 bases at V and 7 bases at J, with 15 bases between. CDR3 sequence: CASSSQGGVHTQYF. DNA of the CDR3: TGTGCCAGCAGTTCGCAGGGGGGAGTCCATACGCAGTATTTT.

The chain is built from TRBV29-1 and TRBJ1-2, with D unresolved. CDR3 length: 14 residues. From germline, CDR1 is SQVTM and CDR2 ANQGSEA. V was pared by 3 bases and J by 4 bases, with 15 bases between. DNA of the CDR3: TGCAGCGTTGATCATATCAGCCGACCCTATGGCTACACCTTC. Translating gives CSVDHISRPYGYTF.

CDR3 amino acids: CASSYGQALNQPQHF. CDR3 sequence (DNA): TGTGCCAGCAGTTATGGACAGGCACTGAATCAGCCCCAGCATTTT. This sequence joins TRBV2 and TRBJ1-5, with 7 nucleotides matching TRBD1. Losses at the gene ends were 5 bases for V and 4 bases for J; bases not matched to a gene: 8. Germline CDR1 and CDR2: SNHLY and FYNNEI. The CDR3 covers 15 residues.

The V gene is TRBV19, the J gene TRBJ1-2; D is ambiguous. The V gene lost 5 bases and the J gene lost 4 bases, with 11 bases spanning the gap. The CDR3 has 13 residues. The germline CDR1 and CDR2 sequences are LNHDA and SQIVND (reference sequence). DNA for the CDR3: TGTGCCAGTAGTCTCGGAGTTTCCTATGGCTACACCTTC. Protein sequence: CASSLGVSYGYTF.

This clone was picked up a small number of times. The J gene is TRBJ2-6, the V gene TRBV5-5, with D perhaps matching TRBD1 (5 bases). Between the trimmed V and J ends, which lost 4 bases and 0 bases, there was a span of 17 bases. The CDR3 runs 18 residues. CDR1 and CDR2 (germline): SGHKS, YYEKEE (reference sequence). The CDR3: CASSPRQLQSSGANVLTF. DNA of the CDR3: TGTGCCAGCAGCCCTAGACAGCTCCAGAGCTCTGGGGCCAACGTCCTGACTTTC.

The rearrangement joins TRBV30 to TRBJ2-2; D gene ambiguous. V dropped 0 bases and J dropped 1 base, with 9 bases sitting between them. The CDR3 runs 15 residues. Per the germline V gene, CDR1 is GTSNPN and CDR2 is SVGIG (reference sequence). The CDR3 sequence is CAWSVRTLNTGELFF. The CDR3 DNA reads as TGTGCCTGGAGTGTACGGACCCTGAACACCGGGGAGCTGTTTTTT.

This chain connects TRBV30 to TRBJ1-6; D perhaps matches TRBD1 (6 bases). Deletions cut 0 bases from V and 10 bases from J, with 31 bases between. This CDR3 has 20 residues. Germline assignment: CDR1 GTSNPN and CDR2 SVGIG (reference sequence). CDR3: CAWSVRAGASDFVFGSPLHF. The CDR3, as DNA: TGTGCCTGGAGTGTAAGGGCGGGGGCCAGCGATTTCGTTTTTGGATCACCCCTCCACTTT.

The CDR3 region has the DNA TGTGCCAGCTCCCCGGAACCCGCCATAGACTATGGCTACACCTTC. Translation: CASSPEPAIDYGYTF. V and J are TRBV18 and TRBJ1-2; the D is unclear. V lost 6 bases and J lost 3, with 17 bases in between. Germline V gene data show CDR1 as KGHSH and CDR2 as LQKENI. This CDR3 region has 15 residues.

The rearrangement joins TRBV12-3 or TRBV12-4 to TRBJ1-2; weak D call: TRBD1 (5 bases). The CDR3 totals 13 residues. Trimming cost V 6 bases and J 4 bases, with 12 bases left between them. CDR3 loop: CASSQGTVYGYTF. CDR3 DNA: TGTGCCAGCAGCCAAGGGACGGTCTATGGCTACACCTTC.

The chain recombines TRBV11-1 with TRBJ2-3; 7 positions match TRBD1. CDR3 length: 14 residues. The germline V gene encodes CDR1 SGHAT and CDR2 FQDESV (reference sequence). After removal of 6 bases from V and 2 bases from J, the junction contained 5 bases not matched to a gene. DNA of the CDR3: TGTGCCAGCAGAGAGACAGGGTCCACAGATACGCAGTATTTT. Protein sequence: CASRETGSTDTQYF.

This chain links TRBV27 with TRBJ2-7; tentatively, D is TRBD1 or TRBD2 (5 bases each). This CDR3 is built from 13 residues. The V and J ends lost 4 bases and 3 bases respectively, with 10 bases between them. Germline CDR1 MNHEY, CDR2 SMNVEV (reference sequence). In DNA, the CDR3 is TGTGCCAGCAGTTCCGGGACCTACTACGAGCAGTACTTC. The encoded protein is CASSSGTYYEQYF.

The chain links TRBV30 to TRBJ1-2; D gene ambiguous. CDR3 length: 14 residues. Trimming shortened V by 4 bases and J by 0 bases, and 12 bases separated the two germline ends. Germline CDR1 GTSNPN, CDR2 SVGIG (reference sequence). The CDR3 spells CAWNGLISNYGYTF. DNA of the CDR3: TGTGCCTGGAACGGCCTCATTTCTAACTATGGCTACACCTTC.